The 32 T cell receptor beta chains below were found in one sample sequenced in a study of low-dose radiotherapy and immunotherapy resistance in tumors. Gene-specific TRAV and TRBV primers were used for first-strand cDNA, covering alpha and beta chains. The TCRs were subjected to amplification over approximately 18 PCR cycles employing a constant-region primer in conjunction with a V-primer adapter. TCRdb called the reads again in MiXCR, with one record for every CDR3 protein. In the table there are about 100,000 distinct CDR3 sequences, about 20% of which are singletons. Time point of the sample: after trial treatment. The sample's treatment: LDRT plus nivolumab, ipilimumab, low-dose cyclophosphamide and aspirin (RACIN trial). The sequenced sample was PBMCs, obtained after low-dose radiotherapy plus immunotherapy. The receptors stem from a male donor with prostate cancer.

This clonotype was counted at least ten times. The chain couples TRBV4-1 to TRBJ1-2; possible D gene TRBD1, 5 bases. The CDR3 runs 17 residues. Per the germline V gene, CDR1 is MGHRA and CDR2 is YSYEKL. V lost 8 bases, J lost 2 bases, and 24 bases lay in between. CDR3: CASGHNPDSRGNYGYTF. CDR3 nucleotide sequence: TGCGCCAGCGGACACAACCCCGACAGCCGGGGGAACTATGGCTACACCTTC.

The sample holds many counts of this clonotype. The V gene is TRBV12-3 or TRBV12-4, the J gene TRBJ2-5; no clear D gene. V was clipped by 6 bases and J by 3 bases, with 14 bases between them. This CDR3 spans 14 amino acids. CDR3 region: CASSLRTAEETQYF. DNA of the CDR3: TGTGCCAGCAGCCTAAGGACGGCTGAAGAGACCCAGTACTTC.

This clonotype occurred many times. The gene calls are TRBV27 and TRBJ1-1; 11 positions match TRBD1. From germline, CDR1 is MNHEY and CDR2 SMNVEV (reference sequence). There are 17 residues in the CDR3. J was trimmed by 5 bases and V by 6 bases; bases with no gene match: 14. The DNA for the CDR3 is TGTGCCAGCAGCGCGAATTGGAGGGACAGGGGGGCGACTGAAGCTTTCTTT. It is translated as CASSANWRDRGATEAFF.

This clonotype was counted ten times or more. V usage is TRBV2 and J usage is TRBJ2-5; 7 bases align to TRBD1. This CDR3 is built from 13 residues. In germline, CDR1 is SNHLY, CDR2 FYNNEI. With 6 bases clipped from V and 1 base from J, the junction kept 2 bases outside the gene matches. This chain's CDR3 is CASRGTAQETQYF. The CDR3 nucleotides are TGTGCCAGCAGAGGGACAGCCCAAGAGACCCAGTACTTC.

The table lists this clonotype with a few counts. The chain combines TRBV5-4 with TRBJ2-6; 8 positions match TRBD2. Per the germline V gene, CDR1 is SGHNT and CDR2 is YYREEE (reference sequence). CDR3 length equals 14 residues. The J segment lost 2 bases and the V segment lost 6 bases, leaving 1 base of the junction unmatched. For the CDR3, the DNA is TGTGCCAGCACGACTAGCGCTGGGGCCAACGTCCTGACTTTC. Translation: CASTTSAGANVLTF.

The gene calls are TRBV19 and TRBJ1-3; weak D call: TRBD1 (5 bases). The germline V and J ends were trimmed by 8 bases and 9 bases, with 14 bases remaining between them. From germline, CDR1 is LNHDA and CDR2 SQIVND (reference sequence). The CDR3 runs to 12 residues. The CDR3 loop is CASRTTGGTIYF. In DNA form, the CDR3 reads TGTGCCAGTCGGACAACTGGAGGCACCATATATTTT.

This clonotype was seen at least ten times. The gene calls are TRBV5-6 and TRBJ2-7, with TRBD2 matching 8 bases. Germline-derived CDR1 and CDR2 are SGHDT and YYEEEE. With 4 bases clipped from V and 7 bases from J, the junction kept 16 bases outside the gene matches. This CDR3 spans 16 amino acids. The chain's CDR3 is CASSGRRGVRREEQYF. CDR3 coding DNA: TGTGCCAGCAGCGGGAGGCGGGGGGTCCGGAGAGAAGAGCAGTACTTC.

This clonotype has ten or more counts. This rearrangement joins TRBV7-6 to TRBJ1-1; D remains unclear. In germline, CDR1 is SGHVS, CDR2 FNYEAQ. V was cut by 7 bases and J by 1 base, with 13 bases left in between. The CDR3 has 14 amino acids. CDR3 bases: TGTGCCAGCAAAGAACGGGATACGAACACTGAAGCTTTCTTT. This codes for CASKERDTNTEAFF.

This clonotype has at least ten counts. The rearrangement joins TRBV12-3 or TRBV12-4 to TRBJ2-1; 9 nucleotides line up with TRBD2. The V gene end was trimmed by 5 bases and the J gene end by 10 bases; junction bases not matched to a gene: 12. The CDR3 runs 15 residues. In DNA, the CDR3 is TGTGCCAGCAGTGCGGGGGGGGGGAGTCAATGGGAGCAGTTCTTC. This gives the protein CASSAGGGSQWEQFF.

In this sample, this clonotype turned up many times. The chain recombines TRBV20-1 with TRBJ1-5, with D possibly being TRBD1 (5 bases). This CDR3 has 16 amino acids. The V end was cut by 2 bases, the J end by 6 bases, with 20 bases between. The germline V gene has CDR1 DFQATT and CDR2 SNEGSKA (reference sequence). In DNA, the CDR3 is TGCAGTGCTAGAATCGGGACGGGCTTTCGTGGTCAGCCCCAGCATTTT. Protein product: CSARIGTGFRGQPQHF.

On this clonotype: This likely traces to a read error, being one base from a far larger clone. The CDR3 does not end in the conserved phenylalanine or tryptophan, so this is likely a read error. V gene TRBV5-8 combines with J gene TRBJ2-7; D not resolved. This CDR3 is built from 13 residues. Germline V gene sequence: CDR1 SGHTS, CDR2 YDEGEE. Trimming took off 5 bases at V and 4 bases at J, with 13 bases between the two ends. The CDR3 region is CASSRGERYEQYS. The CDR3 DNA reads as TGTGCCAGCAGTCGAGGAGAGAGATACGAGCAGTACTCC.

This clonotype was recorded at least ten times. The genes are TRBV6-6 and TRBJ2-1; either TRBD1 or TRBD2 may supply D (6 bases each). The CDR3 has 14 amino acids. The V gene's germline CDR1 is MNHNY and CDR2 SVGAGI (reference sequence). The V end lost 4 bases, the J end lost 6 bases, and 13 bases lay between the germline ends. The CDR3 region has the DNA TGTGCCAGCAGTTTGGGGGGCAGCGCCAATGAGCAGTTCTTC. Protein: CASSLGGSANEQFF.

There are many counts of this clonotype. This sequence joins TRBV13 and TRBJ2-1, with a weak D call TRBD1 (5 bases). Trimming left V 4 bases short and J 3 bases short, with 25 bases between. The CDR3 runs to 19 residues. In germline, CDR1 is PRHDT, CDR2 FYEKMQ (reference sequence). In DNA, the CDR3 is TGTGCCAGCAGCTCCAGATATCTCCAGGGCAGCCGGAACTACAATGAGCAGTTCTTC. It is translated as CASSSRYLQGSRNYNEQFF.

This clonotype was found many times. The J gene is TRBJ2-2, the V gene TRBV6-5; D is ambiguous. The length of the CDR3 is 13 residues. V dropped 8 bases and J dropped 2 bases, with 9 bases sitting between them. The germline V gene has CDR1 MNHEY and CDR2 SVGAGI. CDR3 nucleotide sequence: TGTGCCAGCGGATCCGGAAACACCGGGGAGCTGTTTTTT. It yields the protein CASGSGNTGELFF.

This clonotype has a count of ten or more. The V and J genes are TRBV4-2 and TRBJ2-5, with a tentative D call TRBD2 (7 bases). Trimming took 1 base from V and 5 from J, leaving 26 bases between them. CDR1 LGHNA and CDR2 YNFKEQ come from the germline V gene. This CDR3 comprises 19 residues. CDR3 in amino acids: CASSQVRPGGWWQEETQYF. In DNA, the CDR3 is TGTGCCAGCAGCCAAGTTCGTCCGGGGGGCTGGTGGCAAGAGGAGACCCAGTACTTC.

This clonotype was seen repeatedly, ten times or more. The V call is TRBV10-2, the J call TRBJ1-1, with 9 bases lining up with TRBD1. Germline-derived CDR1 and CDR2 are WSHSY and SAAADI. J lost 0 bases, V lost 4 bases, and 6 bases had no gene match. The CDR3 runs 16 residues. DNA of the CDR3: TGCGCCAGCAGTGTGGGACAGGGATTTGTGAACACTGAAGCTTTCTTT. This encodes CASSVGQGFVNTEAFF.

This clonotype was found a few times. This chain uses TRBV19 with TRBJ1-5; a weak D match, TRBD1 (6 bases). This CDR3 spans 17 amino acids. Germline CDR1 is LNHDA and CDR2 is SQIVND (reference sequence). V lost 2 bases to trimming and J lost 5 bases, with 19 bases between them. The CDR3 DNA reads as TGTGCCAGTAGTATAATTGGTCAGGCAGGGGCTTATCAGCCCCAGCATTTT. The encoded protein is CASSIIGQAGAYQPQHF.

This clonotype was detected a few times. The J gene is TRBJ2-3, the V gene TRBV27; 14 positions match TRBD2. Per the germline V gene, CDR1 is MNHEY and CDR2 is SMNVEV (reference sequence). The CDR3 loop spans 17 amino acids. J gave up 4 bases and V 5 bases, and 8 bases lay outside the gene matches. The CDR3 DNA follows: TGTGCCAGCAGTCCGCCGGGACTAGCGGGAGCTTCAGATACGCAGTATTTT. Translated: CASSPPGLAGASDTQYF.

This clonotype has a handful of counts. A read error may explain this, as a much larger clone is one base away. J is TRBJ2-3 and V is TRBV13; weak D call: TRBD1 (6 bases). Trimming shortened V by 6 bases and J by 1 base, and 14 bases separated the two germline ends. CDR1 and CDR2 from the germline V gene are PRHDT and FYEKMQ (reference sequence). The CDR3 consists of 15 residues. CDR3 sequence: CASSEGAGGTDTQYF. The CDR3 coding sequence is TGTGCCAGCAGTGAAGGGGCAGGGGGCACAGATACGCAGTATTTT.

This clonotype has ten or more counts. The chain couples TRBV20-1 to TRBJ2-5, with D hard to call. Germline V lookup: CDR1 DFQATT, CDR2 SNEGSKA (reference sequence). The V end lost 6 bases, the J end lost 2 bases, and 10 bases lay between the germline ends. The CDR3 has 12 residues. CDR3 sequence: CSAYPTQETQYF. DNA of the CDR3: TGCAGTGCCTATCCTACACAAGAGACCCAGTACTTC.

There are many counts of this clonotype. This sequence joins TRBV5-4 and TRBJ2-1, with 7 positions matching TRBD2. Trimming took 6 bases from V and 3 from J; bases not matched to a gene: 6. The CDR3 loop spans 14 amino acids. The germline V gene has CDR1 SGHNT and CDR2 YYREEE (reference sequence). Here the CDR3 reads CASKKSGDYNEQFF. The CDR3 DNA reads TGTGCCAGCAAGAAGAGCGGGGACTACAATGAGCAGTTCTTC.

This clonotype showed up many times. This chain joins TRBV6-2 or TRBV6-3 and TRBJ1-4, with 9 bases that match TRBD1. Germline lookup yields CDR1 MNHEY and CDR2 SVGEGT. CDR3 length: 15 amino acids. Trimming cost V 6 bases and J 6 bases; bases outside gene matches: 8. The CDR3 DNA sequence: TGTGCCAGCAGACCTACGACAGGGGGTTATGAAAAACTGTTTTTT. Residues: CASRPTTGGYEKLFF.

This clonotype was seen at least ten times. The rearrangement joins TRBV15 to TRBJ1-2; possibly TRBD1 for D (5 bases). CDR3 length equals 16 residues. Trimming cost V 5 bases and J 7 bases, with 23 bases left between them. Germline V gives CDR1 LNHNV, CDR2 YYDKDF (reference sequence). CDR3 coding DNA: TGTGCCACCAGCCTGGGCGGGGGGAGGTTGTTTTTTGGCTACACCTTC. Translated, it gives CATSLGGGRLFFGYTF.

This clonotype was observed many times. This chain connects TRBV7-2 to TRBJ1-1, with a tentative D call TRBD1 (5 bases). This CDR3 is built from 16 residues. CDR1 and CDR2 (germline): SGHTA, FQGNSA. Trimming took 4 bases from V and 0 from J, leaving 15 bases between them. The CDR3 here is CASSSTGVLMNTEAFF. CDR3 bases: TGTGCCAGCAGCTCCACAGGAGTCCTCATGAACACTGAAGCTTTCTTT. The variable domain in full, completed from reference TRBV7-2 and TRBJ1-1, reads GAGVSQSPSNKVTEKGKDVELRCDPISGHTALYWYRQSLGQGLEFLIYFQGNSAPDKSGLPSDRFSAERTGGSVSTLTIQRTQQEDSAVYLCASSSTGVLMNTEAFFGQGTRLTVV.

There are many counts of this clonotype. The V and J genes are TRBV27 and TRBJ1-4; D gene unclear. Trimming removed 4 bases at V and 3 bases at J, with 15 bases between. This CDR3 is built from 16 residues. CDR1 is MNHEY and CDR2 is SMNVEV in the germline V gene (reference sequence). CDR3 nucleotides: TGTGCCAGCAGTTCGACGGGCCCGACGGCTAATGAAAAACTGTTTTTT. Protein: CASSSTGPTANEKLFF.

This clonotype was recorded at least ten times. The chain uses TRBV7-2 and TRBJ1-2, with D hard to call. Germline CDR1 SGHTA, CDR2 FQGNSA. The V and J ends lost 7 bases and 1 base respectively, with 16 bases between them. This CDR3 has 15 residues. CDR3 nucleotides: TGTGCCAGCACACCCCCCGGGCGCAATAACTATGGCTACACCTTC. It is translated as CASTPPGRNNYGYTF.

This sequence joins TRBV18 and TRBJ2-6; D unresolved. Looked up from germline, CDR1 is KGHSH and CDR2 is LQKENI. Trimming cost V 1 base and J 0 bases, with 13 bases left between them. This CDR3 contains 18 residues. CDR3 DNA: TGTGCCAGCTCACCACGGGCAGCCCTTTACTCTGGGGCCAACGTCCTGACTTTC. Protein: CASSPRAALYSGANVLTF.

In its sample, this clonotype was seen many times. The gene calls are TRBV5-6 and TRBJ2-2, with D possibly being TRBD1 (5 bases). Looked up from germline, CDR1 is SGHDT and CDR2 is YYEEEE. This CDR3 region has 17 residues. Trimming took off 4 bases at V and 2 bases at J, with 18 bases between the two ends. For the CDR3, the DNA is TGTGCCAGCAGCACCTGGGGCACCCACCCTAACACCGGGGAGCTGTTTTTT. Its translation: CASSTWGTHPNTGELFF.

This clonotype appeared a few times. The J gene is TRBJ2-3, the V gene TRBV4-1, with 9 bases identical to TRBD2. CDR3 length: 17 amino acids. Germline loops: CDR1 MGHRA, CDR2 YSYEKL. V shed 4 bases and J 3 bases; nucleotides not matched to a gene: 11. CDR3 DNA sequence: TGCGCCAGCAGCCGAGAAGTGATAGCGGGGGCAACAGATACGCAGTATTTT. Its protein is CASSREVIAGATDTQYF.

Ten or more counts support this clonotype. The chain couples TRBV20-1 to TRBJ2-3; 11 nucleotides agree with TRBD2. Per germline, CDR1 DFQATT and CDR2 SNEGSKA (reference sequence). This CDR3 spans 17 amino acids. With V trimmed by 3 bases and J by 5 bases, 13 bases remained unmatched. The CDR3 here is CSASPLAGGRPRDTQYF. In DNA, the CDR3 is TGCAGTGCTAGTCCCCTAGCGGGGGGCCGTCCGAGAGATACGCAGTATTTT.

The chain carries TRBV18 and TRBJ2-1; no clear D. The CDR3 totals 14 residues. CDR1 and CDR2 (germline): KGHSH, LQKENI. Trimming stripped 3 bases from V and 8 bases from J, with 14 bases between. CDR3 in amino acids: CASSPVDRRHEQFF. CDR3 sequence (DNA): TGTGCCAGCTCACCCGTGGACCGGCGCCATGAGCAGTTCTTC.

The sample holds many counts of this clonotype. The chain employs TRBV5-1 and TRBJ1-5; no reliable D call. The CDR3 is 13 residues long. V lost 4 bases, J lost 2 bases, and 7 bases lay in between. Germline lookup yields CDR1 SGHRS and CDR2 YFSETQ. The CDR3 DNA follows: TGCGCCAGCAGCCTGTTTGGCAATCAGCCCCAGCATTTT. Its protein is CASSLFGNQPQHF.